Below are 22 T cell receptor beta chains sequenced from a single sample in a study of T-cell reconstitution after alpha-beta-depleted transplantation in children. Preparing the TCRbeta library involved the use of unique molecular identifiers. Each CDR3 protein is one row after TCRdb ran MiXCR on the PCR reads. The table shows 150,000 to 200,000 distinct CDR3 sequences, with 11% occurring only once. The sequenced sample was PBMCs, obtained before TCRalphabeta/CD19-depleted stem cell transplant. Receptor source: a boy aged 2 to 9 with acute myeloid leukemia, due to receive a stem cell transplant.

Ten or more counts support this clonotype. The J gene is TRBJ2-7, the V gene TRBV10-3; TRBD2 might be the D (6 bases). From germline, CDR1 is ENHRY and CDR2 SYGVKD. With 0 bases removed from V and 1 base from J, the gap between germline ends came to 7 bases. The CDR3 covers 14 residues. CDR3 DNA sequence: TGTGCCATCAGTGAGTCAAGCGGGTCCTACGAGCAGTACTTC. Translated: CAISESSGSYEQYF.

This clonotype was observed many times. The gene calls are TRBV3-1 and TRBJ2-7; TRBD1 might be the D (5 bases). The V end lost 3 bases, the J end lost 5 bases, and 8 bases lay between the germline ends. CDR3 length: 12 residues. CDR1 is LGHDT, CDR2 YNNKEL, per germline (reference sequence). The CDR3: CASSQTVNEQYF. CDR3 bases: TGTGCCAGCAGCCAGACAGTCAACGAGCAGTACTTC.

This clonotype was counted between two and nine times. This chain joins TRBV27 and TRBJ2-1; tentatively, D is TRBD2 (5 bases). The CDR3 consists of 11 residues. The germline V gene has CDR1 MNHEY and CDR2 SMNVEV (reference sequence). V gave up 2 bases and J gave up 9 bases, with 5 bases separating them. The CDR3 loop is CASSLSGEQFF. The CDR3 region has the DNA TGTGCCAGCAGTTTAAGCGGTGAGCAGTTCTTC.

Of note for this clonotype: At one end the junction does not follow the germline gene, possibly because of a read error. The V call is TRBV12-3 or TRBV12-4, the J call TRBJ2-3, with a weak D call TRBD1 (7 bases). The CDR3 has 14 amino acids. The CDR3 loop reads CASSSGGPGDTQYF. The CDR3 DNA follows: TGTGCTAGCAGTTCAGGGGGGCCGGGAGATACGCAGTATTTT.

This clonotype was found many times. This chain links TRBV5-1 with TRBJ2-2; D might be TRBD2 (6 bases). Trimming pared 0 bases from V and 5 bases from J, leaving 11 bases between. The CDR3 covers 15 residues. The germline CDR1 and CDR2 sequences are SGHRS and YFSETQ. The CDR3, as DNA: TGCGCCAGCAGCTTGGTGCTAGCGAGTACCGGGGAGCTGTTTTTT. It specifies CASSLVLASTGELFF.

At least ten counts were recorded for this clonotype. V and J are TRBV20-1 and TRBJ2-3, with TRBD2 matching 12 bases. This CDR3 has 17 residues. CDR1 and CDR2 (germline): DFQATT, SNEGSKA (reference sequence). V shed 3 bases and J 5 bases; nucleotides not matched to a gene: 12. The CDR3 spells CSARPASGRGGEDTQYF. The CDR3 DNA reads as TGCAGTGCTAGGCCAGCTAGCGGGAGGGGGGGAGAAGATACGCAGTATTTT.

This clonotype was found many times. The rearrangement joins TRBV18 to TRBJ2-7; no firm D call. CDR3 length: 14 amino acids. Trimming left V 3 bases short and J 3 bases short, with 12 bases between. Germline V gene data show CDR1 as KGHSH and CDR2 as LQKENI. The CDR3 nucleotides are TGTGCCAGCTCACCGGATGCAGGTGACTACGAGCAGTACTTC. Encoded protein: CASSPDAGDYEQYF.

There are many counts of this clonotype. The chain joins TRBV24-1 to TRBJ2-1; D tentatively reads TRBD1 or TRBD2 (5 bases each). The V end lost 2 bases, the J end lost 4 bases, and 8 bases lay between the germline ends. Germline values: CDR1 KGHDR, CDR2 SFDVKD. This CDR3 region has 14 residues. CDR3 bases: TGTGCCACCAGTGATTCGGGGCCTTACAATGAGCAGTTCTTC. Protein: CATSDSGPYNEQFF.

Ten or more counts support this clonotype. This chain links TRBV5-6 with TRBJ2-3; the match to TRBD2 covers 8 bases. Germline V gene lookup returns CDR1 SGHDT and CDR2 YYEEEE. The CDR3 is 16 amino acids. V gave up 3 bases and J gave up 7 bases; unmatched junction bases: 13. CDR3 sequence reads: CASSSGLAQDPNTQYF. CDR3 DNA: TGTGCCAGCAGCTCAGGACTAGCTCAAGACCCCAATACGCAGTATTTT. Full variable domain (remainder filled in from reference TRBV5-6 and TRBJ2-3): DAGVTQSPTHLIKTRGQQVTLRCSPKSGHDTVSWYQQALGQGPQFIFQYYEEEERQRGNFPDRFSGHQFPNYSSELNVNALLLGDSALYLCASSSGLAQDPNTQYFGPGTRLTVL.

This clonotype was picked up many times. The chain joins TRBV6-5 to TRBJ1-4; TRBD1 matches at 8 bases. The CDR3 consists of 16 residues. Germline CDR1 MNHEY, CDR2 SVGAGI. V gave up 4 bases and J gave up 4 bases; unmatched junction bases: 8. The DNA of the CDR3 is TGTGCCAGCAGTTTGGGACAGGAACCCTTTAATGAAAAACTGTTTTTT. Translated: CASSLGQEPFNEKLFF.

This clonotype was detected ten times or more. This sequence joins TRBV29-1 and TRBJ1-1, with unresolved D. Germline lookup yields CDR1 SQVTM and CDR2 ANQGSEA. V lost 5 bases and J 3 bases, leaving 13 bases between the germline ends. This CDR3 comprises 13 residues. CDR3 sequence: CSVWGKGYTEAFF. CDR3 DNA sequence: TGCAGCGTTTGGGGTAAGGGATACACTGAAGCTTTCTTT.

This clonotype was seen ten or more times. The chain employs TRBV25-1 and TRBJ2-4; 7 bases match TRBD1. The CDR3 runs 13 residues. Per the germline V gene, CDR1 is MGHDK and CDR2 is SYGVNS. J was trimmed by 7 bases and V by 4 bases; bases with no gene match: 4. In DNA form, the CDR3 reads TGTGCCAGCAGTGTGACAGGGATGAACATTCAGTACTTC. The encoded protein is CASSVTGMNIQYF.

In this sample, this clonotype turned up many times. J is TRBJ2-4 and V is TRBV29-1, with D perhaps TRBD2 (6 bases). V lost 6 bases and J lost 6, with 18 bases in between. The CDR3 has 14 amino acids. Germline V gene lookup returns CDR1 SQVTM and CDR2 ANQGSEA. This CDR3 reads CSVVPLRGGNIQYF. The CDR3 bases are TGCAGCGTGGTCCCCTTGAGGGGAGGAAACATTCAGTACTTC.

In its sample, this clonotype was seen many times. The rearrangement uses TRBV6-1 and TRBJ2-1; perhaps TRBD1 as D (6 bases). This CDR3 comprises 20 residues. The germline V gene has CDR1 MNHNS and CDR2 SASEGT. V was cut by 6 bases and J by 10 bases, with 37 bases left in between. CDR3 in DNA: TGTGCCAGCAGCGAAACCTCCCATCGGGTCGGGACATCATCATCGCGGGAGCAGTTCTTC. Translated: CASSETSHRVGTSSSREQFF.

The sample holds many counts of this clonotype. The genes are TRBV6-5 and TRBJ1-4; TRBD1 matches 9 bases. Germline loops: CDR1 MNHEY, CDR2 SVGAGI. The junction had 9 bases not matched to a gene; V was cut back by 3 bases and J by 4 bases. The CDR3 spans 17 residues. CDR3 in amino acids: CASSYVTGGVGNEKLFF. The CDR3 nucleotides are TGTGCCAGCAGTTATGTCACAGGGGGCGTCGGTAATGAAAAACTGTTTTTT.

This clonotype was counted ten times or more. The genes are TRBV5-1 and TRBJ2-6; D uncertain. V was pared by 4 bases and J by 3 bases, with 8 bases between. Germline-derived CDR1 and CDR2 are SGHRS and YFSETQ. This CDR3 spans 14 amino acids. The chain's CDR3 is CASSQRSGANVLTF. As DNA, the CDR3 is TGCGCCAGCAGCCAGAGGAGTGGGGCCAACGTCCTGACTTTC.

This clonotype was counted many times. The chain is built from TRBV6-2 or TRBV6-3 and TRBJ1-5; D remains unclear. Germline values: CDR1 MNHEY, CDR2 SVGEGT. CDR3 size: 14 residues. Between the trimmed V and J ends, which lost 9 bases and 3 bases, there was a span of 15 bases. The CDR3: CASKKDGYNQPQHF. The DNA of the CDR3 is TGTGCCAGTAAAAAGGACGGTTACAATCAGCCCCAGCATTTT.

CDR3 coding DNA: TGTGCCAGCAGCACCCGACCGGGACTAGTTACAGATACGCAGTATTTT. It is translated as CASSTRPGLVTDTQYF. The chain is built from TRBV4-2 and TRBJ2-3, with 8 bases that match TRBD2. Germline V gene lookup returns CDR1 LGHNA and CDR2 YNFKEQ. With V trimmed by 5 bases and J by 3 bases, 10 bases remained unmatched. The CDR3 runs 16 residues.

This clonotype was picked up many times. The rearrangement joins TRBV20-1 to TRBJ1-3; D is perhaps TRBD1 (5 bases). The CDR3 is 14 amino acids. The ends were cut back, 3 bases at V and 2 bases at J, with 11 bases in the middle. Germline CDR1 DFQATT, CDR2 SNEGSKA (reference sequence). CDR3 nucleotide sequence: TGCAGTGCTAGTGCCCGGGGCGCTGGAAACACCATATATTTT. It translates to CSASARGAGNTIYF.

This clonotype was seen at least ten times. The chain joins TRBV20-1 to TRBJ2-7; 9 nucleotides line up with TRBD2. Germline V gene data show CDR1 as DFQATT and CDR2 as SNEGSKA (reference sequence). The CDR3 is 14 residues long. The trim removed 4 bases at V and 0 bases at J, leaving 4 bases unmatched. CDR3 protein: CSATRLAVSYEQYF. CDR3 sequence (DNA): TGCAGTGCTACAAGACTAGCGGTCTCCTACGAGCAGTACTTC.

In this sample, this clonotype turned up many times. J is TRBJ1-4 and V is TRBV12-3 or TRBV12-4, with TRBD1 as a possible D gene (5 bases). Deletions cut 7 bases from V and 8 bases from J, with 20 bases between. CDR3 length equals 15 residues. CDR3: CASTTGMGLFEKLFF. CDR3 bases: TGTGCCAGCACCACCGGAATGGGGCTTTTCGAAAAACTGTTTTTT.

Note on this clonotype: One base away lies a much larger clone, so this may be a sequencing read error. The CDR3, as DNA: TGCAGTGCTAGTGGTGGGAGAACCTACGAGCAGAACTTC. It yields the protein CSASGGRTYEQNF. The gene calls are TRBV20-1 and TRBJ2-7; D perhaps matches TRBD2 (5 bases). Germline loops: CDR1 DFQATT, CDR2 SNEGSKA (reference sequence). There are 13 residues in the CDR3.